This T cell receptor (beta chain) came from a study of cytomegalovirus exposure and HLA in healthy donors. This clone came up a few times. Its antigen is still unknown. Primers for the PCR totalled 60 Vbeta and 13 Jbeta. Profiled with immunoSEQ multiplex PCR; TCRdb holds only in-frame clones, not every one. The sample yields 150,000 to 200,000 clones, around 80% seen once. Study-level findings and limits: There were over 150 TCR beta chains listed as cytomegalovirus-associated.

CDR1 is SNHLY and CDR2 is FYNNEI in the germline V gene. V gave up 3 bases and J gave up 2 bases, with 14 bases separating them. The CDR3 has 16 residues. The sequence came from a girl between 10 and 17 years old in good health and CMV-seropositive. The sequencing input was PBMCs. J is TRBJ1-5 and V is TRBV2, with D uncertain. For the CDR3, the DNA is TGTGCCAGCAGTGAGAACCCCGTGGCGGGCAATCAGCCCCAGCATTTT. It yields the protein CASSENPVAGNQPQHF.